A single sample is the source of the 22 T cell receptor beta chains below, sequenced in a study of shared clonotypes between healthy human individuals. The data were produced by immunoSEQ multiplex PCR, yet TCRdb's version contains in-frame clones alone and is incomplete. This sample has a few million clones; 85% to 95% occur once, and the top ten carry 0.35% to 0.45%. Sequencing was performed on naive CD4+ T cells from PBMCs. The subset here: CD45RA+ positively selected. The origin of the receptors is a young man in good health. Some clones in this sample may be carry-over from other donors' samples.

This chain joins TRBV30 and TRBJ2-1; 12 bases match TRBD2. Germline CDR1 and CDR2: GTSNPN and SVGIG (reference sequence). The V segment lost 8 bases and the J segment 4 bases; nucleotides outside the gene matches: 9. The CDR3 totals 15 residues. DNA of the CDR3: TGTGCCGGTCTCACCGGGACTAGCGGGTACAATGAGCAGTTCTTC. Encoded protein: CAGLTGTSGYNEQFF.

The V and J genes are TRBV19 and TRBJ1-2; maybe TRBD1 (6 bases). The germline gives CDR1 LNHDA, CDR2 SQIVND (reference sequence). The CDR3 loop spans 14 amino acids. The V end lost 4 bases, the J end lost 2 bases, and 11 bases lay between the germline ends. CDR3 in amino acids: CASSTRTENYGYTF. CDR3 bases: TGTGCCAGTAGTACCCGGACAGAGAACTATGGCTACACCTTC.

The chain joins TRBV29-1 to TRBJ2-3; D perhaps matches TRBD1 (6 bases). V was clipped by 0 bases and J by 6 bases, with 16 bases between them. This CDR3 has 15 residues. Per the germline V gene, CDR1 is SQVTM and CDR2 is ANQGSEA. This CDR3 is CSVEDRGHLRDTQYF. Here the CDR3 DNA reads TGCAGCGTTGAAGATCGGGGACACCTTAGGGATACGCAGTATTTT.

The DNA of the CDR3 is TGTGCCAGCTCACCCACAGGGGCGGAAAGCTACACCTTC. This encodes CASSPTGAESYTF. The rearrangement joins TRBV18 to TRBJ1-2, with TRBD1 matching 7 bases. Unmatched junction bases numbered 7, after V lost 3 bases and J lost 9 bases. Per the germline V gene, CDR1 is KGHSH and CDR2 is LQKENI. The CDR3 consists of 13 residues.

The CDR3 region is CASSLVQGAAFF. CDR3 DNA: TGTGCCAGCAGCTTAGTACAGGGTGCGGCTTTCTTT. V is TRBV7-9 and J is TRBJ1-1; perhaps TRBD1 as D (6 bases). Germline V gene sequence: CDR1 SEHNR, CDR2 FQNEAQ (reference sequence). CDR3 length: 12 residues. V lost 1 base and J lost 11, with 11 bases in between. Full variable domain (outside the CDR3, taken from reference TRBV7-9 and TRBJ1-1): DTGVSQNPRHKITKRGQNVTFRCDPISEHNRLYWYRQTLGQGPEFLTYFQNEAQLEKSRLLSDRFSAERPKGSFSTLEIQRTEQGDSAMYLCASSLVQGAAFFGQGTRLTVV.

The chain links TRBV19 to TRBJ1-2, with D tentatively TRBD1 (5 bases). Germline V lookup: CDR1 LNHDA, CDR2 SQIVND (reference sequence). The CDR3 consists of 16 residues. V was cut by 4 bases and J by 2 bases, with 17 bases left in between. CDR3 bases: TGTGCCAGTAGTAAAGCGCAGGGAGGCTTAAACTATGGCTACACCTTC. Its translation: CASSKAQGGLNYGYTF.

Details on this clone: Different DNA sequences within this sample yield the same CDR3. V and J are TRBV7-2 and TRBJ2-3; the match to TRBD2 covers 9 bases. The CDR3 is 17 residues long. Trimming took 5 bases from V and 3 from J; bases not matched to a gene: 12. Per the germline V gene, CDR1 is SGHTA and CDR2 is FQGNSA. The CDR3 region has the DNA TGTGCCAGCAGCCCCCCGGGACTAGCAGGGGGGACAGATACGCAGTATTTT. Amino acids: CASSPPGLAGGTDTQYF. The full variable domain, with the rest looked up from reference TRBV7-2 and TRBJ2-3, is GAGVSQSPSNKVTEKGKDVELRCDPISGHTALYWYRQSLGQGLEFLIYFQGNSAPDKSGLPSDRFSAERTGGSVSTLTIQRTQQEDSAVYLCASSPPGLAGGTDTQYFGPGTRLTVL.

The chain couples TRBV7-9 to TRBJ1-4; TRBD1 agrees at 7 bases. CDR3 length: 12 residues. Germline V gene sequence: CDR1 SEHNR, CDR2 FQNEAQ (reference sequence). V shed 5 bases and J 8 bases; nucleotides not matched to a gene: 2. The CDR3 nucleotides read TGTGCCAGCAGCCGGGGACAGGAAAAACTGTTTTTT. Translated: CASSRGQEKLFF.

The chain combines TRBV5-1 with TRBJ2-2, with D perhaps TRBD2 (5 bases). V dropped 6 bases and J dropped 4 bases, with 10 bases sitting between them. Germline CDR1 reads SGHRS; CDR2 reads YFSETQ. This CDR3 region has 13 residues. The CDR3 loop is CASMAGTTGELFF. CDR3 DNA: TGCGCCAGCATGGCGGGCACCACCGGGGAGCTGTTTTTT.

This clone was seen once. The CDR3 region is CASSRITDEQFF. The CDR3 DNA is TGTGCCAGCAGCCGCATAACGGATGAGCAGTTCTTC. The chain links TRBV7-9 to TRBJ2-1; D unresolved. Germline V CDR1 and CDR2: SEHNR, FQNEAQ (reference sequence). The CDR3 is 12 amino acids. V dropped 5 bases and J dropped 8 bases, with 10 bases sitting between them.

This chain connects TRBV15 to TRBJ1-1, with TRBD1 matching 8 bases. Germline CDR1 and CDR2: LNHNV and YYDKDF (reference sequence). The trim removed 3 bases at V and 1 base at J, leaving 1 base unmatched. The CDR3 is made up of 14 amino acids. The CDR3 sequence is CATSRTGANTEAFF. CDR3 sequence (DNA): TGTGCCACCAGCAGGACAGGGGCGAACACTGAAGCTTTCTTT. Complete variable domain (other parts from reference TRBV15 and TRBJ1-1): DAMVIQNPRYQVTQFGKPVTLSCSQTLNHNVMYWYQQKSSQAPKLLFHYYDKDFNNEADTPDNFQSRRPNTSFCFLDIRSPGLGDTAMYLCATSRTGANTEAFFGQGTRLTVV.

The rearrangement joins TRBV27 to TRBJ1-1, with a weak D call TRBD1 (6 bases). In germline, CDR1 is MNHEY, CDR2 SMNVEV (reference sequence). The CDR3 contains 16 residues. Trimming shortened V by 7 bases and J by 0 bases, and 18 bases separated the two germline ends. The CDR3 reads CASNERGGSLNTEAFF. CDR3 DNA sequence: TGTGCCAGCAACGAAAGGGGGGGCTCCCTGAACACTGAAGCTTTCTTT.

Comments on this clone: One junction end does not reproduce the germline sequence, and a read error may be involved. The V and J genes are TRBV7-2 and TRBJ2-1, with a tentative D call TRBD1 (5 bases). Germline loops: CDR1 SGHTA, CDR2 FQGNSA. This CDR3 is built from 12 residues. CDR3 region: CASSSESGRVLF. For the CDR3, the DNA is TGTGCCAGCAGCTCTGAGTCTGGCAGGGTGCTCTTC.

This rearrangement joins TRBV5-1 to TRBJ2-7; 8 nucleotides match TRBD1. Germline CDR1 is SGHRS and CDR2 is YFSETQ. V gave up 2 bases and J gave up 3 bases; unmatched junction bases: 4. The CDR3 is 14 amino acids. Written as DNA, the CDR3 is TGCGCCAGCAGCTTTTCAGGGGGCGTCTACGAGCAGTACTTC. It codes for CASSFSGGVYEQYF.

The CDR3 spells CASSLWDRREQYF. The CDR3 DNA sequence: TGTGCCAGCAGTTTATGGGACCGCCGCGAGCAGTACTTC. This chain uses TRBV28 with TRBJ2-7; D call uncertain. Trimming took 0 bases from V and 6 from J, leaving 9 bases between them. CDR3 size: 13 residues. Germline CDR1 reads MDHEN; CDR2 reads SYDVKM.

The CDR3 nucleotides read TGTGCCTGGACACACACCCAGCGGAACACCATATATTTT. The encoded protein is CAWTHTQRNTIYF. J is TRBJ1-3 and V is TRBV30, with D unclear. V lost 4 bases and J lost 7, with 14 bases in between. The CDR3 has 13 amino acids. Per germline, CDR1 GTSNPN and CDR2 SVGIG (reference sequence).

This clone has just one count. The gene calls are TRBV5-4 and TRBJ2-5; D uncertain. Germline V gene sequence: CDR1 SGHNT, CDR2 YYREEE (reference sequence). There are 13 residues in the CDR3. The ends were cut back, 1 base at V and 2 bases at J, with 6 bases in the middle. In nucleotides, the CDR3 is TGTGCCAGCAGCTTGAGGAGTCAAGAGACCCAGTACTTC. It specifies CASSLRSQETQYF.

V gene TRBV5-1 combines with J gene TRBJ2-3; no clear D gene. The germline CDR1 and CDR2 sequences are SGHRS and YFSETQ. V lost 4 bases and J lost 0, with 18 bases in between. The CDR3 sequence is 17 residues long. Written as DNA, the CDR3 is TGCGCCAGCAGCCCCGGCGCATCGGGTTTTAGCACAGATACGCAGTATTTT. Amino acid sequence: CASSPGASGFSTDTQYF.

This chain links TRBV7-9 with TRBJ2-3; D not certain. V shed 3 bases and J shed 2 bases, with 12 bases lying between them. The CDR3 contains 15 residues. Germline CDR1 reads SEHNR; CDR2 reads FQNEAQ (reference sequence). The CDR3 DNA sequence: TGTGCCAGCAGCTTGCGCGCGCCCCACACAGATACGCAGTATTTT. Translated: CASSLRAPHTDTQYF. The entire variable domain, with the rest obtained from reference TRBV7-9 and TRBJ2-3, is as follows: DTGVSQNPRHKITKRGQNVTFRCDPISEHNRLYWYRQTLGQGPEFLTYFQNEAQLEKSRLLSDRFSAERPKGSFSTLEIQRTEQGDSAMYLCASSLRAPHTDTQYFGPGTRLTVL.

V and J are TRBV30 and TRBJ1-5; tentative D call: TRBD1 (6 bases). The CDR3 spans 16 residues. Germline loops: CDR1 GTSNPN, CDR2 SVGIG (reference sequence). Trimming removed 1 base at V and 3 bases at J, with 16 bases between. CDR3 sequence: CAWSGGGHRYNQPQHF. Written as DNA, the CDR3 is TGTGCCTGGAGTGGGGGGGGGCACCGCTACAATCAGCCCCAGCATTTT.

This chain links TRBV9 with TRBJ2-3, with D maybe TRBD1 (5 bases). Germline CDR1 reads SGDLS; CDR2 reads YYNGEE. The V end was cut by 4 bases, the J end by 1 base, with 10 bases between. This CDR3 spans 14 amino acids. The CDR3 reads CASSPWGGTDTQYF. DNA of the CDR3: TGTGCCAGCAGCCCTTGGGGCGGCACAGATACGCAGTATTTT.

V and J are TRBV30 and TRBJ1-2; D unresolved. V shed 0 bases and J shed 4 bases, with 6 bases lying between them. The CDR3 runs 12 residues. The germline V gene has CDR1 GTSNPN and CDR2 SVGIG (reference sequence). CDR3 region: CAWSVGFYGYTF. As DNA, the CDR3 is TGTGCCTGGAGTGTGGGATTCTATGGCTACACCTTC.